These 25 T cell receptor beta chains were all obtained from the same sample, sequenced in a study of OX40 agonist ivuxolimab in advanced cancers. The method was immunoSEQ multiplex PCR; TCRdb's version includes in-frame clones alone and lacks a portion of them. Found here are about 50,000 clones, about 81% of them singletons; the top ten hold about 7.3%. Source: CD4+ or CD8+ T cells sorted from blood, taken in a trial of the OX40 agonist ivuxolimab. These receptors originate from an adult with an advanced solid tumor such as melanoma, head and neck, liver or kidney cancer.

This clone has only a few counts. The chain's CDR3 is CAIKGSPWNTGELFF. The CDR3 DNA reads as TGTGCCATCAAGGGTAGCCCTTGGAACACCGGGGAGCTGTTTTTT. The chain carries TRBV10-3 and TRBJ2-2; D is unresolved. Trimming took 7 bases from V and 1 from J, leaving 13 bases between them. CDR1 and CDR2 (germline): ENHRY, SYGVKD. This CDR3 comprises 15 residues.

This rearrangement joins TRBV7-2 to TRBJ2-2; D uncertain. Looked up from germline, CDR1 is SGHTA and CDR2 is FQGNSA. The V and J ends lost 1 base and 4 bases respectively, with 10 bases between them. The CDR3 consists of 15 residues. For the CDR3, the DNA is TGTGCCAGCAGCTTAGAGTTATCGGGCACCGGGGAGCTGTTTTTT. Amino acid sequence: CASSLELSGTGELFF. Based on the CDR3 plus reference TRBV7-2 and TRBJ2-2, the full variable domain is GAGVSQSPSNKVTEKGKDVELRCDPISGHTALYWYRQSLGQGLEFLIYFQGNSAPDKSGLPSDRFSAERTGGSVSTLTIQRTQQEDSAVYLCASSLELSGTGELFFGEGSRLTVL.

The chain joins TRBV7-9 to TRBJ2-3; no reliable D call. Per germline, CDR1 SEHNR and CDR2 FQNEAQ (reference sequence). There are 14 residues in the CDR3. Trimming took 4 bases from V and 0 from J, leaving 8 bases between them. CDR3: CASSWADSTDTQYF. CDR3 sequence (DNA): TGTGCCAGCAGCTGGGCGGATAGCACAGATACGCAGTATTTT.

This clone was seen just once. The chain recombines TRBV7-6 with TRBJ2-7; TRBD2 aligns across 11 bases. Germline V gene sequence: CDR1 SGHVS, CDR2 FNYEAQ. Trimming at V came to 1 base and at J to 0 bases, leaving 2 bases not matched to a gene. The CDR3 has 16 amino acids. The CDR3 loop is CASSLGTSGSSYEQYF. CDR3 sequence (DNA): TGTGCCAGCAGCTTAGGTACTAGCGGGAGCTCCTACGAGCAGTACTTC.

This clone was recorded only once. The chain couples TRBV9 to TRBJ1-1; no reliable D call. Germline-derived CDR1 and CDR2 are SGDLS and YYNGEE. The CDR3 length is 14 residues. Trimming cost V 1 base and J 0 bases, with 7 bases left between them. The CDR3 coding sequence is TGTGCCAGCAGCGTATCGGGCATGAACACTGAAGCTTTCTTT. It translates to CASSVSGMNTEAFF.

The rearrangement links TRBV7-9 to TRBJ1-1; 8 bases map to TRBD1. CDR3 length: 14 amino acids. CDR1 SEHNR and CDR2 FQNEAQ come from the germline V gene (reference sequence). Trimming removed 4 bases from V and 5 bases from J; junction bases left unmatched: 6. The CDR3 DNA reads as TGTGCCAGCAGCTGGACAGGGTCGGGGACTGAAGCTTTCTTT. Protein product: CASSWTGSGTEAFF.

This clone has only a few counts. The CDR3 DNA reads as TGTGCCAGCTCACCGAATACAGGGGGCGGTGAAGCTTTCTTT. Its protein product is CASSPNTGGGEAFF. The chain carries TRBV18 and TRBJ1-1; 9 nucleotides agree with TRBD1. This CDR3 comprises 14 residues. The germline gives CDR1 KGHSH, CDR2 LQKENI. The J segment lost 7 bases and the V segment lost 3 bases, leaving 6 bases of the junction unmatched.

This sequence joins TRBV6-1 and TRBJ2-7; 7 positions match TRBD2. The CDR3 sequence is 15 residues long. Germline values: CDR1 MNHNS, CDR2 SASEGT. V shed 3 bases and J 2 bases; nucleotides not matched to a gene: 7. The CDR3 DNA sequence: TGTGCCAGCAGTGACCCCGGGACTATCCCCTACGAGCAGTACTTC. Translated: CASSDPGTIPYEQYF.

The genes are TRBV7-9 and TRBJ2-7; D is undetermined. The germline V gene has CDR1 SEHNR and CDR2 FQNEAQ (reference sequence). Trimming removed 1 base from V and 7 bases from J, with 8 bases in between. This CDR3 contains 12 residues. The CDR3 loop reads CASSLVDSEQYF. CDR3 sequence (DNA): TGTGCCAGCAGCTTAGTCGATTCAGAGCAGTACTTC.

This chain links TRBV4-1 with TRBJ2-2, with TRBD2 as a possible D gene (6 bases). The CDR3 is made up of 16 amino acids. Germline V gene sequence: CDR1 MGHRA, CDR2 YSYEKL. Deletions cut 4 bases from V and 6 bases from J, with 18 bases between. The CDR3 DNA reads TGCGCCAGCAGCCGGTACGAGGGACGGGAGCCCGGGGAGCTGTTTTTT. Protein product: CASSRYEGREPGELFF.

The rearrangement links TRBV10-1 to TRBJ1-2, with 8 bases identical to TRBD1. This CDR3 is built from 17 residues. Germline V gives CDR1 WNHNN, CDR2 SYGVQD (reference sequence). With V trimmed by 0 bases and J by 8 bases, 14 bases remained unmatched. Here the CDR3 reads CASSESTGLAGGQGYTF. The CDR3 DNA reads as TGCGCCAGCAGTGAGTCGACCGGGCTTGCAGGGGGCCAAGGCTACACCTTC.

The chain recombines TRBV27 with TRBJ2-5, with 8 bases lining up with TRBD2. The germline V gene has CDR1 MNHEY and CDR2 SMNVEV (reference sequence). The J segment lost 4 bases and the V segment lost 3 bases, leaving 10 bases of the junction unmatched. The CDR3 consists of 16 residues. The chain's CDR3 is CASSFGLAPGAETQYF. CDR3 nucleotide sequence: TGTGCCAGCAGTTTCGGACTAGCCCCAGGGGCAGAGACCCAGTACTTC.

This chain joins TRBV4-3 and TRBJ2-1; D unresolved. Germline lookup yields CDR1 LGHNA and CDR2 YSLEER. The V end lost 0 bases, the J end lost 8 bases, and 14 bases lay between the germline ends. The CDR3 covers 15 residues. CDR3 amino acids: CASSQDRRIGHEQFF. The CDR3 nucleotides are TGCGCCAGCAGCCAAGATCGGCGGATCGGCCATGAGCAGTTCTTC.

This rearrangement joins TRBV7-9 to TRBJ2-7, with 8 bases fitting TRBD2. V shed 4 bases and J 4 bases; nucleotides not matched to a gene: 0. The CDR3 has 12 residues. CDR1 and CDR2 (germline): SEHNR, FQNEAQ (reference sequence). The CDR3 sequence is CASSSSGYEQYF. The CDR3 DNA reads TGTGCCAGCAGCTCTAGCGGGTACGAGCAGTACTTC.

The chain combines TRBV19 with TRBJ2-7, with 8 bases aligning to TRBD1. V lost 0 bases and J lost 3; bases outside the gene matches: 13. Germline V lookup: CDR1 LNHDA, CDR2 SQIVND (reference sequence). The CDR3 spans 18 residues. CDR3 protein: CASSIDLLGGQEFYEQYF. CDR3 nucleotide sequence: TGTGCCAGTAGTATAGATCTATTAGGGGGACAGGAGTTCTACGAGCAGTACTTC.

The chain recombines TRBV7-2 with TRBJ1-1; 8 nucleotides align to TRBD1. The V gene end was trimmed by 5 bases and the J gene end by 3 bases; junction bases not matched to a gene: 2. Germline loops: CDR1 SGHTA, CDR2 FQGNSA. The CDR3 runs 13 residues. CDR3 sequence (DNA): TGTGCCAGCAGCCGGGACAGGTACACTGAAGCTTTCTTT. Residues: CASSRDRYTEAFF.

V is TRBV6-1 and J is TRBJ2-7; D ambiguous. Trimming pared 2 bases from V and 2 bases from J, leaving 13 bases between. Germline values: CDR1 MNHNS, CDR2 SASEGT. The CDR3 has 15 residues. The CDR3 coding sequence is TGTGCCAGCAGTGAATGGGTAAGCGAGACCTACGAGCAGTACTTC. Amino acids: CASSEWVSETYEQYF.

This clone was recorded a few times. The V call is TRBV7-8, the J call TRBJ2-7; 13 bases align to TRBD2. The CDR3 totals 16 residues. CDR1 SGHVS and CDR2 FQNEAQ come from the germline V gene. V gave up 6 bases and J gave up 4 bases; unmatched junction bases: 9. The CDR3 DNA follows: TGTGCCAGCAGTTACCCGGGGACTAGCGGGATGTACGAGCAGTACTTC. It translates to CASSYPGTSGMYEQYF.

There are a few counts of this clone. The rearrangement joins TRBV27 to TRBJ1-2; TRBD1 matches at 7 bases. Germline V gene lookup returns CDR1 MNHEY and CDR2 SMNVEV (reference sequence). The V segment lost 5 bases and the J segment 1 base; nucleotides outside the gene matches: 7. The CDR3 has 15 amino acids. CDR3 residues: CASSPYRGVNYGYTF. In DNA form, the CDR3 reads TGTGCCAGCAGTCCTTACAGGGGTGTTAACTATGGCTACACCTTC.

The rearrangement joins TRBV5-1 to TRBJ1-1; TRBD1 agrees at 8 bases. There are 15 residues in the CDR3. V lost 4 bases, J lost 2 bases, and 7 bases stayed unmatched. Looked up from germline, CDR1 is SGHRS and CDR2 is YFSETQ. The CDR3 nucleotides read TGCGCCAGCAGCGAGAGACAGGGGATAAACACTGAAGCTTTCTTT. This sequence encodes CASSERQGINTEAFF.

The chain combines TRBV27 with TRBJ1-1; maybe TRBD1 (6 bases). Germline V CDR1 and CDR2: MNHEY, SMNVEV (reference sequence). The CDR3 contains 13 residues. V was trimmed by 3 bases and J by 3 bases, leaving 8 bases between them. The CDR3: CASSLGGDTEAFF. In DNA, the CDR3 is TGTGCCAGCAGTTTGGGGGGCGACACTGAAGCTTTCTTT.

This clone showed up just a few times. The chain is built from TRBV11-2 and TRBJ1-6; a weak D match, TRBD1 (6 bases). The CDR3 has 15 residues. Between the trimmed V and J ends, which lost 2 bases and 8 bases, there was a span of 13 bases. Germline CDR1 SGHAT, CDR2 FQNNGV. The CDR3 DNA reads TGTGCCAGCAGCTTATTGCAGGGGTCTTATTCACCCCTCCACTTT. This gives the protein CASSLLQGSYSPLHF.

The chain recombines TRBV30 with TRBJ1-1; tentative D call: TRBD1 (5 bases). Deletions cut 3 bases from V and 8 bases from J, with 19 bases between. CDR3 length equals 14 residues. The germline V gene has CDR1 GTSNPN and CDR2 SVGIG (reference sequence). Written as DNA, the CDR3 is TGTGCCTGGAGCAGGGACTGGACCAACGTCGAAGCTTTCTTT. Translating it yields CAWSRDWTNVEAFF.

This clone has only one observation. The CDR3 loop reads CASSLRTYGYTF. In DNA, the CDR3 is TGTGCCAGCAGCCTCCGGACCTATGGCTACACCTTC. This rearrangement joins TRBV28 to TRBJ1-2; D ambiguous. The CDR3 has 12 amino acids. V lost 6 bases and J lost 4, with 9 bases in between. CDR1 and CDR2 from the germline V gene are MDHEN and SYDVKM.

The rearrangement uses TRBV29-1 and TRBJ1-5; D not resolved. The CDR3 extends over 14 amino acids. Germline loops: CDR1 SQVTM, CDR2 ANQGSEA. DNA of the CDR3: TGCAGTGTCCGGGTGGGGTATGGCAATCAGCCCCAGCATTTT. This codes for CSVRVGYGNQPQHF.